The 20 T cell receptor beta chains given below trace back to one sample, sequenced in a study of early T cells in non-severe SARS-CoV-2 infection. MiXCR, run by TCRdb on the 5' RACE reads, gives a single entry per CDR3 protein. The table includes over 75,000 distinct CDR3 sequences, approximately 13% detected once. Material for sequencing was whole blood. The receptors shown here come from an adult who was a healthcare worker with PCR-confirmed SARS-CoV-2 infection or an uninfected control (not recorded which).

The sample holds a few counts of this clonotype. CDR3 amino acids: CASSTTDRGENTEAFF. DNA of the CDR3: TGTGCCAGCAGCACCACGGACAGGGGAGAAAACACTGAAGCTTTCTTT. V usage is TRBV13 and J usage is TRBJ1-1, with 9 positions matching TRBD1. The CDR3 totals 16 residues. The V gene end was trimmed by 5 bases and the J gene end by 2 bases; junction bases not matched to a gene: 9. Germline CDR1 is PRHDT and CDR2 is FYEKMQ (reference sequence).

This chain joins TRBV14 and TRBJ2-1, with D uncertain. This CDR3 spans 15 amino acids. With 5 bases removed from V and 3 bases from J, the gap between germline ends came to 14 bases. Looked up from germline, CDR1 is SGHDN and CDR2 is FVKESK. CDR3 nucleotide sequence: TGTGCCAGCAGCTTTGCCCTTTCTTTCTACAATGAGCAGTTCTTC. Protein product: CASSFALSFYNEQFF.

The sample holds many counts of this clonotype. The chain combines TRBV11-1 with TRBJ2-7; D may be TRBD1 (6 bases). The CDR3 sequence is 13 residues long. The V end lost 6 bases, the J end lost 3 bases, and 12 bases lay between the germline ends. From germline, CDR1 is SGHAT and CDR2 FQDESV (reference sequence). The CDR3 DNA reads TGTGCCAGCAGATCCACAGGGAACTACGAGCAGTACTTC. Residues: CASRSTGNYEQYF.

In nucleotides, the CDR3 is TGCGCCAGCAGTGATCCCAGGAACACTGAAGCTTTCTTT. It specifies CASSDPRNTEAFF. The J gene is TRBJ1-1, the V gene TRBV10-2; D remains ambiguous. CDR3 size: 13 residues. V was clipped by 3 bases and J by 1 base, with 6 bases between them. Germline loops: CDR1 WSHSY, CDR2 SAAADI.

This clonotype was counted at least ten times. V and J are TRBV11-2 and TRBJ2-2; D call uncertain. CDR3 length: 17 residues. Trimming took off 1 base at V and 1 base at J, with 13 bases between the two ends. Per germline, CDR1 SGHAT and CDR2 FQNNGV. The CDR3: CASSLGRWARNTGELFF. The CDR3 region has the DNA TGTGCCAGCAGCTTAGGACGGTGGGCGCGGAACACCGGGGAGCTGTTTTTT.

This clonotype was seen more than once but under ten times. This rearrangement joins TRBV19 to TRBJ1-5, with 10 bases that match TRBD1. The CDR3 spans 15 residues. Germline V gives CDR1 LNHDA, CDR2 SQIVND (reference sequence). V shed 5 bases and J 6 bases; nucleotides not matched to a gene: 7. CDR3 residues: CASSSRTGGAQPQHF. The CDR3 DNA reads TGTGCCAGTAGTTCCCGGACAGGGGGGGCTCAGCCCCAGCATTTT.

This clonotype was seen a few times. The chain joins TRBV7-8 to TRBJ2-1, with 8 bases identical to TRBD2. The CDR3 has 17 amino acids. Germline values: CDR1 SGHVS, CDR2 FQNEAQ. The V and J ends lost 2 bases and 0 bases, in that order; junction bases with no gene match: 6. The CDR3 sequence: CASSLILGTSSYNEQFF. The CDR3 DNA reads TGTGCCAGCAGCTTAATATTGGGGACTAGCTCCTACAATGAGCAGTTCTTC.

The V and J genes are TRBV29-1 and TRBJ1-1; 7 bases align to TRBD1. The trim removed 6 bases at V and 0 bases at J, leaving 4 bases unmatched. This CDR3 spans 13 amino acids. Germline values: CDR1 SQVTM, CDR2 ANQGSEA. The chain's CDR3 is CSVRRGMNTEAFF. The CDR3, as DNA: TGCAGCGTCCGCAGGGGGATGAACACTGAAGCTTTCTTT.

Only a few counts were recorded for this clonotype. The V gene is TRBV27, the J gene TRBJ2-1, with D unresolved. Deletions cut 0 bases from V and 7 bases from J, with 16 bases between. The CDR3 totals 16 residues. CDR1 is MNHEY, CDR2 SMNVEV, per germline (reference sequence). In DNA, the CDR3 is TGTGCCAGCAGTTTATCGTTTGGGTTGGCCCGTAATGAGCAGTTCTTC. Encoded protein: CASSLSFGLARNEQFF.

This clonotype was seen ten or more times. The chain combines TRBV6-5 with TRBJ2-1; the match to TRBD2 covers 7 bases. The CDR3 runs 12 residues. The J segment lost 9 bases and the V segment lost 6 bases, leaving 5 bases of the junction unmatched. Per the germline V gene, CDR1 is MNHEY and CDR2 is SVGAGI. The CDR3 nucleotides are TGTGCCAGCAGAACCGGGAGGCTTGAGCAGTTCTTC. Translating it yields CASRTGRLEQFF.

The chain recombines TRBV28 with TRBJ2-3; 9 positions agree with TRBD2. V gave up 3 bases and J gave up 1 base; unmatched junction bases: 5. The CDR3 totals 16 residues. Germline V gives CDR1 MDHEN, CDR2 SYDVKM. Here the CDR3 reads CASSFPASGGTDTQYF. The CDR3 DNA reads as TGTGCCAGCAGTTTTCCCGCTAGCGGGGGCACAGATACGCAGTATTTT.

This chain joins TRBV29-1 and TRBJ2-5; 8 bases line up with TRBD1. Germline V lookup: CDR1 SQVTM, CDR2 ANQGSEA. J lost 9 bases, V lost 6 bases, and 12 bases had no gene match. CDR3 size: 13 residues. The CDR3 protein is CSVTGTGMRAQYF. The DNA for the CDR3 is TGCAGCGTCACCGGGACAGGAATGAGGGCCCAGTACTTC.

This clonotype was counted at least ten times. This rearrangement joins TRBV12-3 or TRBV12-4 to TRBJ1-1; D uncertain. This CDR3 has 13 residues. Trimming stripped 3 bases from V and 1 base from J, with 6 bases between. CDR3 DNA sequence: TGTGCCAGCAGTTTGGGAGGGAACACTGAAGCTTTCTTT. Its protein product is CASSLGGNTEAFF.

The sample holds one count of this clonotype. This chain joins TRBV9 and TRBJ2-1; 9 nucleotides line up with TRBD2. J lost 6 bases, V lost 0 bases, and 4 bases had no gene match. CDR1 and CDR2 (germline): SGDLS, YYNGEE. The CDR3 covers 15 residues. The CDR3, as DNA: TGTGCCAGCAGCGTAGGGGGACTAGCAATCAATGAGCAGTTCTTC. Amino acid sequence: CASSVGGLAINEQFF.

This clonotype was observed many times. V usage is TRBV3-1 and J usage is TRBJ1-2; D gene ambiguous. Deletions cut 5 bases from V and 2 bases from J, with 15 bases between. Germline-derived CDR1 and CDR2 are LGHDT and YNNKEL (reference sequence). The CDR3 is 15 amino acids. The CDR3 here is CASSGDGFTNYGYTF. The CDR3 nucleotides are TGTGCCAGCAGCGGTGATGGCTTCACCAACTATGGCTACACCTTC.

This clonotype was recorded at least ten times. The rearrangement joins TRBV6-1 to TRBJ2-4; D possibly corresponds to TRBD2 (5 bases). Trimming removed 5 bases from V and 3 bases from J, with 14 bases in between. The CDR3 loop spans 15 amino acids. The V gene's germline CDR1 is MNHNS and CDR2 SASEGT. The CDR3 bases are TGTGCCAGCAGTTTGCCTACCCGGGACAAAAACATTCAGTACTTC. It yields the protein CASSLPTRDKNIQYF.

This clonotype was seen many times. The chain has TRBV11-3 and TRBJ2-6; D unresolved. The V and J ends lost 4 bases and 0 bases respectively, with 10 bases between them. Looked up from germline, CDR1 is SGHNT and CDR2 is YENEEA. This CDR3 region has 16 residues. The CDR3 loop is CASSSSGSSGANVLTF. The CDR3 nucleotides read TGTGCCAGCAGCTCTAGTGGGTCCTCTGGGGCCAACGTCCTGACTTTC.

In its sample, this clonotype was seen many times. CDR3 in amino acids: CASTSGTDEKLFF. DNA of the CDR3: TGTGCCAGCACCTCTGGGACCGATGAAAAACTGTTTTTT. V and J are TRBV7-9 and TRBJ1-4, with D perhaps TRBD1 (5 bases). Germline V gene sequence: CDR1 SEHNR, CDR2 FQNEAQ (reference sequence). The CDR3 is 13 residues long. V was clipped by 7 bases and J by 6 bases, with 12 bases between them.

This clonotype was observed at least ten times. The chain carries TRBV6-5 and TRBJ1-2; weak D call: TRBD1 (5 bases). Germline V gives CDR1 MNHEY, CDR2 SVGAGI. The V end was cut by 2 bases, the J end by 4 bases, with 11 bases between. The CDR3 is 14 amino acids. The CDR3 DNA reads TGTGCCAGCAGTTACGGGGTTGGGGGCTATGGCTACACCTTC. Translation: CASSYGVGGYGYTF.

At least ten counts were recorded for this clonotype. The chain carries TRBV2 and TRBJ2-4; TRBD2 is a possible D gene (5 bases). Trimming took off 8 bases at V and 2 bases at J, with 16 bases between the two ends. The germline V gene encodes CDR1 SNHLY and CDR2 FYNNEI. The CDR3 runs to 15 residues. The CDR3 coding sequence is TGTGCCAGCCAGGAGAGGGAGTCGACCAAAAACATTCAGTACTTC. Translation gives CASQERESTKNIQYF. The entire variable domain, with the rest obtained from reference TRBV2 and TRBJ2-4, is as follows: EPEVTQTPSHQVTQMGQEVILRCVPISNHLYFYWYRQILGQKVEFLVSFYNNEISEKSEIFDDQFSVERPDGSNFTLKIRSTKLEDSAMYFCASQERESTKNIQYFGAGTRLSVL.